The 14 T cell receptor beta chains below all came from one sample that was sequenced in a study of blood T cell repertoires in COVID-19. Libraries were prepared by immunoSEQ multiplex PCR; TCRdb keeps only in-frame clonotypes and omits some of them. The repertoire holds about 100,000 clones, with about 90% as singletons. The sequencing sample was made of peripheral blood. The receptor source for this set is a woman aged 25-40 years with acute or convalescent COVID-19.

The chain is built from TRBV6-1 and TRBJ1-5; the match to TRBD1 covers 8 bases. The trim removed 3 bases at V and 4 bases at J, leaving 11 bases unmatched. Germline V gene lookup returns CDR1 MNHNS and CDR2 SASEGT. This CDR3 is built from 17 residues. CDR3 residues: CASSDGQGLGQNQPQHF. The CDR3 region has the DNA TGTGCCAGCAGTGACGGACAGGGTTTAGGGCAGAATCAGCCCCAGCATTTT.

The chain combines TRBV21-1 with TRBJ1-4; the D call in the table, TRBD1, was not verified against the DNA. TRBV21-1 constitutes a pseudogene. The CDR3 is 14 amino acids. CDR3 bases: TGTGCCAGCAGCTCGCGACAGGGAAATGAAAAACTGTTTTTT. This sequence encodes CASSSRQGNEKLFF.

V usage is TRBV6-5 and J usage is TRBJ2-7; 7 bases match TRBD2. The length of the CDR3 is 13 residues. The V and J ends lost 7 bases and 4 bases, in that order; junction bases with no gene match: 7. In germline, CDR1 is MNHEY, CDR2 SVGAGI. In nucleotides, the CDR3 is TGTGCCAGCACTACTAGCGCATTATACGAGCAGTACTTC. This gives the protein CASTTSALYEQYF.

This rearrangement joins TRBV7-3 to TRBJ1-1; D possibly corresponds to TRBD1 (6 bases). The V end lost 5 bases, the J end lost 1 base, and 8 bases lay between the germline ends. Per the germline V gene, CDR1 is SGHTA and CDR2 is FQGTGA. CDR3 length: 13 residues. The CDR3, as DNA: TGTGCCAGCAGCGCACAGGGGAACACTGAAGCTTTCTTT. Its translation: CASSAQGNTEAFF.

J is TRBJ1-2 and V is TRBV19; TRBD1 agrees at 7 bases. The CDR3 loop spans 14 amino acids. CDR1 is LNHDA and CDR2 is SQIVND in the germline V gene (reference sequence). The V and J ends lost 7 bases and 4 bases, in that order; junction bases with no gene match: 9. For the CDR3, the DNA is TGTGCCAGTAAGCCGGGACAGTTAACCTATGGCTACACCTTC. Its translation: CASKPGQLTYGYTF. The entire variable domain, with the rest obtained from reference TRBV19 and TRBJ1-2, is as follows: DGGITQSPKYLFRKEGQNVTLSCEQNLNHDAMYWYRQDPGQGLRLIYYSQIVNDFQKGDIAEGYSVSREKKESFPLTVTSAQKNPTAFYLCASKPGQLTYGYTFGSGTRLTVV.

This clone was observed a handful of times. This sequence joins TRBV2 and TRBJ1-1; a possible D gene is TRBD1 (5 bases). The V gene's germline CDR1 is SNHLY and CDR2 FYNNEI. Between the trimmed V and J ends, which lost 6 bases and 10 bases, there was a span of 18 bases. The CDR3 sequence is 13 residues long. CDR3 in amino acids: CASSDGPGQRAFF. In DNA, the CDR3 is TGTGCCAGCAGCGACGGCCCAGGGCAGCGAGCTTTCTTT.

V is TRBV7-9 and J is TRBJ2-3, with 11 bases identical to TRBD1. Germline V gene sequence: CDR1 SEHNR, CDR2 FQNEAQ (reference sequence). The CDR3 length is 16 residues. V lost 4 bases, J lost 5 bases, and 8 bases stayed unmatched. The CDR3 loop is CASSYLQGTGGDTQYF. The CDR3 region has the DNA TGTGCCAGCAGCTACCTACAAGGGACAGGGGGAGATACGCAGTATTTT. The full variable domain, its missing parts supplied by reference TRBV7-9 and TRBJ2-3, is DTGVSQNPRHKITKRGQNVTFRCDPISEHNRLYWYRQTLGQGPEFLTYFQNEAQLEKSRLLSDRFSAERPKGSFSTLEIQRTEQGDSAMYLCASSYLQGTGGDTQYFGPGTRLTVL.

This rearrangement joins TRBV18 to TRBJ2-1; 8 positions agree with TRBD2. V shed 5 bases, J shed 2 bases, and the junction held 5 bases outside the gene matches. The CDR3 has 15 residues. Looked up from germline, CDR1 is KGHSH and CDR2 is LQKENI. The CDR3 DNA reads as TGTGCCAGCTCATTTGGGACTAGGCCCTACAATGAGCAGTTCTTC. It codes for CASSFGTRPYNEQFF.

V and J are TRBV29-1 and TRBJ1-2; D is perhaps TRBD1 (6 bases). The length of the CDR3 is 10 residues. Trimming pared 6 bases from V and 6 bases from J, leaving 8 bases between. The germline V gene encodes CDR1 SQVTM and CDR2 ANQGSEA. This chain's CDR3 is CSVAGDGYTF. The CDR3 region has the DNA TGCAGCGTAGCAGGGGATGGCTACACCTTC.

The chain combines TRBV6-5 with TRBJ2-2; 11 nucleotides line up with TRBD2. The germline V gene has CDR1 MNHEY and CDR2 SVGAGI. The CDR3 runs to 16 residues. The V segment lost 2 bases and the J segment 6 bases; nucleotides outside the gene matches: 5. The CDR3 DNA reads TGTGCCAGCAGTTACGGCTTACTAGCGGGGGCCGGGGAGCTGTTTTTT. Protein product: CASSYGLLAGAGELFF.

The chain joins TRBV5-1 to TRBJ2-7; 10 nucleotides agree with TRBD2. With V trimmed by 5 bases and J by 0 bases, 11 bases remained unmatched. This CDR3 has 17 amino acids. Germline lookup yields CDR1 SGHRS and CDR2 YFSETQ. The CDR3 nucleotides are TGCGCCAGCAGTCCTTCCCCTAGCGGGGGTTTCTCCTACGAGCAGTACTTC. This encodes CASSPSPSGGFSYEQYF.

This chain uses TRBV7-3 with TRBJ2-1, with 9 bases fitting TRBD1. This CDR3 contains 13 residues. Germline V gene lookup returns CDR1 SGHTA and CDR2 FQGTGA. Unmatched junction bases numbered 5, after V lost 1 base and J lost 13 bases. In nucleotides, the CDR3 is TGTGCCAGCAGCTTAAGACAGGGGGACGCACAGTTCTTC. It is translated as CASSLRQGDAQFF.

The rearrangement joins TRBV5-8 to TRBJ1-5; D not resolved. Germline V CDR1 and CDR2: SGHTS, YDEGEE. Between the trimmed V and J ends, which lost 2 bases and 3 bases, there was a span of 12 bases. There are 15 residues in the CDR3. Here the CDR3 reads CASSFVRGYNQPQHF. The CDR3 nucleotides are TGTGCCAGCAGCTTTGTTCGGGGTTACAATCAGCCCCAGCATTTT.

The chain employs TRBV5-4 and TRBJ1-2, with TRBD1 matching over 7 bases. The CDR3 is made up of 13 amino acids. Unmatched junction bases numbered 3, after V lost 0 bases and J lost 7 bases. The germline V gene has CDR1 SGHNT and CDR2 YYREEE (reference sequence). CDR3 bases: TGTGCCAGCAGCTTGGGGGGACAGTTTGGCTACACCTTC. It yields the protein CASSLGGQFGYTF.